These 26 T cell receptor beta chains originate from one sample sequenced in a study of T cells after yellow fever vaccination. One entry per CDR3 protein results from TCRdb running MiXCR on the 5' RACE reads. The sample shows 600,000 to 750,000 distinct CDR3 sequences, about 12% of them seen only once. This material consisted of PBMCs, taken on the day of the yellow fever booster vaccination. The receptors stem from a young man who received the YFV17D yellow fever vaccine.

This clonotype has ten or more counts. The chain recombines TRBV23-1 with TRBJ2-3; 8 positions agree with TRBD1. TRBV23-1 belongs to the ORF category, with a function that is uncertain. Trimming cost V 0 bases and J 3 bases; bases outside gene matches: 5. The CDR3 sequence is 16 residues long. The chain's CDR3 is CASSQSQGASTDTQYF. CDR3 DNA: TGCGCCAGCAGTCAATCGCAGGGGGCTTCTACAGATACGCAGTATTTT.

This clonotype was detected only a few times. This rearrangement joins TRBV29-1 to TRBJ2-3, with 15 bases fitting TRBD2. Germline lookup yields CDR1 SQVTM and CDR2 ANQGSEA. This CDR3 comprises 15 residues. The V and J ends lost 5 bases and 4 bases, in that order; junction bases with no gene match: 4. In nucleotides, the CDR3 is TGCAGCGTTTGGACTAGCGGGAGGGCCTCAGATACGCAGTATTTT. Its translation: CSVWTSGRASDTQYF.

V gene TRBV24-1 combines with J gene TRBJ2-3; TRBD2 matches at 12 bases. V shed 6 bases, J shed 5 bases, and the junction held 11 bases outside the gene matches. The CDR3 spans 17 residues. Germline assignment: CDR1 KGHDR and CDR2 SFDVKD. CDR3 residues: CATSNPPSGRGIDTQYF. For the CDR3, the DNA is TGTGCCACCAGTAACCCCCCTAGCGGGAGGGGGATAGATACGCAGTATTTT.

The chain combines TRBV5-4 with TRBJ2-5; D gene unclear. The V end lost 3 bases, the J end lost 12 bases, and 24 bases lay between the germline ends. The CDR3 contains 15 residues. The V gene's germline CDR1 is SGHNT and CDR2 YYREEE (reference sequence). CDR3 coding DNA: TGTGCCAGCAGCTCGCATCGGGCCACACCAAGGATAGAGTACTTC. The encoded protein is CASSSHRATPRIEYF.

This clonotype was counted a few times. The chain employs TRBV29-1 and TRBJ2-7; D not resolved. This CDR3 has 11 amino acids. The germline CDR1 and CDR2 sequences are SQVTM and ANQGSEA. V shed 6 bases and J shed 2 bases, with 8 bases lying between them. The CDR3 sequence is CSVSRAYEQYF. DNA of the CDR3: TGCAGCGTGAGCCGGGCCTACGAGCAGTACTTC.

The rearrangement uses TRBV18 and TRBJ2-2; 14 bases are a match to TRBD2. CDR1 KGHSH and CDR2 LQKENI come from the germline V gene. With 8 bases clipped from V and 3 bases from J, the junction kept 11 bases outside the gene matches. The CDR3 loop spans 18 amino acids. The CDR3 coding sequence is TGTGCCAGCCCCCAAGGGACTAGCGGGAGTTTGTACACCGGGGAGCTGTTTTTT. It translates to CASPQGTSGSLYTGELFF. Variable domain in full (rest from reference TRBV18 and TRBJ2-2): NAGVMQNPRHLVRRRGQEARLRCSPMKGHSHVYWYRQLPEEGLKFMVYLQKENIIDESGMPKERFSAEFPKEGPSILRIQQVVRGDSAAYFCASPQGTSGSLYTGELFFGEGSRLTVL.

This clonotype has at least ten counts. This chain uses TRBV5-5 with TRBJ2-7; 7 positions agree with TRBD1. The CDR3 contains 15 residues. In germline, CDR1 is SGHKS, CDR2 YYEKEE (reference sequence). The V segment lost 4 bases and the J segment 6 bases; nucleotides outside the gene matches: 13. The CDR3 DNA reads as TGTGCCAGCAGCCCGGCGGGCAGGGGGTCACTCGAGCAGTACTTC. Translation gives CASSPAGRGSLEQYF. Full variable domain (remainder filled in from reference TRBV5-5 and TRBJ2-7): DAGVTQSPTHLIKTRGQQVTLRCSPISGHKSVSWYQQVLGQGPQFIFQYYEKEERGRGNFPDRFSARQFPNYSSELNVNALLLGDSALYLCASSPAGRGSLEQYFGPGTRLTVT.

This clonotype has more than one count but fewer than ten. The genes are TRBV30 and TRBJ1-2; D is possibly TRBD1 (5 bases). V lost 3 bases and J lost 7, with 12 bases in between. The CDR3 length is 12 residues. The germline CDR1 and CDR2 sequences are GTSNPN and SVGIG (reference sequence). CDR3 amino acids: CAWRWGNGGYTF. The CDR3 nucleotides are TGTGCCTGGAGGTGGGGGAATGGTGGCTACACCTTC.

The chain joins TRBV18 to TRBJ2-3; D remains unclear. This CDR3 has 13 residues. Trimming left V 3 bases short and J 4 bases short, with 8 bases between. Germline V CDR1 and CDR2: KGHSH, LQKENI. In nucleotides, the CDR3 is TGTGCCAGCTCACCCCAGGTCCCAGATACGCAGTATTTT. This encodes CASSPQVPDTQYF.

The chain is built from TRBV7-2 and TRBJ2-7; 7 bases line up with TRBD2. Per the germline V gene, CDR1 is SGHTA and CDR2 is FQGNSA. The V segment lost 4 bases and the J segment 2 bases; nucleotides outside the gene matches: 5. CDR3 length equals 14 residues. The DNA for the CDR3 is TGTGCCAGCAGCTCCGGGAGGCTGACCTACGAGCAGTACTTC. Its translation: CASSSGRLTYEQYF.

This clonotype has only a few counts. The chain carries TRBV6-1 and TRBJ1-1, with D tentatively TRBD1 (5 bases). This CDR3 is 13 amino acids long. Germline CDR1 MNHNS, CDR2 SASEGT. Trimming cost V 7 bases and J 10 bases, with 19 bases left between them. The CDR3 is CASKIPGTTTAFF. CDR3 bases: TGTGCCAGCAAGATTCCCGGGACTACAACAGCTTTCTTT.

V usage is TRBV6-2 or TRBV6-3 and J usage is TRBJ2-6; D could derive from TRBD1 or TRBD2 (5 bases each). Germline values: CDR1 MNHEY, CDR2 SVGEGT. The CDR3 spans 16 residues. The V end was cut by 7 bases, the J end by 0 bases, with 13 bases between. CDR3 in amino acids: CASTGTGLSGANVLTF. DNA for the CDR3: TGTGCCAGCACGGGAACAGGCCTCTCTGGGGCCAACGTCCTGACTTTC.

This clonotype has only a few counts. The CDR3 DNA follows: TGCGCCAGCAGCCTTGGGGAGAATTGGGCTAGCACAGATACGCAGTATTTT. Translated: CASSLGENWASTDTQYF. The V gene is TRBV5-1, the J gene TRBJ2-3, with a possible D match to TRBD2 (5 bases). The CDR3 is made up of 17 amino acids. CDR1 SGHRS and CDR2 YFSETQ come from the germline V gene. V lost 4 bases, J lost 0 bases, and 18 bases lay in between.

This clonotype was found many times. The chain carries TRBV20-1 and TRBJ2-3; 7 bases line up with TRBD2. CDR3 length: 16 residues. Per germline, CDR1 DFQATT and CDR2 SNEGSKA (reference sequence). The J segment lost 0 bases and the V segment lost 1 base, leaving 7 bases of the junction unmatched. The CDR3 region is CSARALMGGSTDTQYF. The CDR3 DNA reads as TGCAGTGCTAGAGCTCTAATGGGAGGGAGCACAGATACGCAGTATTTT.

The CDR3 DNA reads TGTGCCAGCAGTTTATCTCCGACCCCTGAAGCTTTCTTT. Its protein is CASSLSPTPEAFF. The chain couples TRBV12-3 or TRBV12-4 to TRBJ1-1; D gene uncertain. The CDR3 length is 13 residues. Trimming took off 2 bases at V and 6 bases at J, with 10 bases between the two ends.

The V gene is TRBV28, the J gene TRBJ1-5; 10 bases are shared with TRBD1. The V gene's germline CDR1 is MDHEN and CDR2 SYDVKM. The CDR3 length is 16 residues. The J segment lost 2 bases and the V segment lost 7 bases, leaving 8 bases of the junction unmatched. The CDR3 loop reads CASKTLTGGRNQPQHF. The CDR3 nucleotides read TGTGCCAGCAAGACCTTGACAGGGGGCCGCAATCAGCCCCAGCATTTT.

This sequence joins TRBV20-1 and TRBJ1-4; unclear D gene. Germline V gene sequence: CDR1 DFQATT, CDR2 SNEGSKA (reference sequence). V was shortened by 6 bases and J by 7 bases, with 18 bases between the two germline ends. The CDR3 is made up of 14 amino acids. CDR3 bases: TGCAGTGCGGTAGTGGGGTACGGGATTGAAAAACTGTTTTTT. Its translation is CSAVVGYGIEKLFF.

This clonotype appeared a few times. A read error may account for a junction end that differs from germline. The J gene is TRBJ2-5, the V gene TRBV6-5; perhaps TRBD2 as D (7 bases). The CDR3 has 19 amino acids. Germline values: CDR1 MNHEY, CDR2 SVGAGI. The CDR3: CASSLQGWERGDYHETQYF. CDR3 sequence (DNA): TGTGCCAGCAGTTTGCAGGGGTGGGAGCGGGGAGACTACCACGAGACCCAGTACTTC.

In this sample, this clonotype turned up a few times. This chain joins TRBV2 and TRBJ2-7, with D perhaps given as TRBD1 or TRBD2 (5 bases each). V lost 4 bases and J lost 3, with 13 bases in between. Germline lookup yields CDR1 SNHLY and CDR2 FYNNEI. The CDR3 is 14 residues long. CDR3 sequence reads: CASSGGRQYYEQYF. The CDR3 nucleotides read TGTGCCAGCAGTGGAGGGAGACAGTACTACGAGCAGTACTTC.

This clonotype was counted a few times. The chain carries TRBV4-2 and TRBJ2-5, with 10 bases that match TRBD2. The CDR3 length is 15 residues. Germline trimming cut 4 bases from V and 4 bases from J; bases unmatched to any gene: 6. CDR1 and CDR2 (germline): LGHNA, YNFKEQ. In DNA form, the CDR3 reads TGTGCCAGCAGCCTAGCGGGGGGAGCGGGAGAGACCCAGTACTTC. Translation gives CASSLAGGAGETQYF.

V gene TRBV7-2 combines with J gene TRBJ2-7; D is ambiguous. This CDR3 region has 15 residues. The germline CDR1 and CDR2 sequences are SGHTA and FQGNSA. Between the trimmed V and J ends, which lost 7 bases and 0 bases, there was a span of 16 bases. Here the CDR3 reads CASTSRLGDSYEQYF. The CDR3 DNA reads as TGTGCCAGCACCTCCAGGCTGGGCGACTCCTACGAGCAGTACTTC. Supplemented by reference TRBV7-2 and TRBJ2-7, the full variable domain reads GAGVSQSPSNKVTEKGKDVELRCDPISGHTALYWYRQSLGQGLEFLIYFQGNSAPDKSGLPSDRFSAERTGGSVSTLTIQRTQQEDSAVYLCASTSRLGDSYEQYFGPGTRLTVT.

CDR3 region: CASSGRMEGTQYF. For the CDR3, the DNA is TGTGCCAGCAGCGGGAGGATGGAGGGTACGCAGTATTTT. The chain uses TRBV2 and TRBJ2-3; 7 bases agree with TRBD2. The CDR3 length is 13 residues. V trimming: 6 bases; J trimming: 8 bases; junction bases outside the gene matches: 8. Germline values: CDR1 SNHLY, CDR2 FYNNEI.

This clonotype was seen only a few times. The chain carries TRBV20-1 and TRBJ2-7; 7 nucleotides agree with TRBD1. The CDR3 runs 14 residues. Unmatched junction bases numbered 6, after V lost 2 bases and J lost 2 bases. Germline values: CDR1 DFQATT, CDR2 SNEGSKA (reference sequence). The DNA for the CDR3 is TGCAGTGCTAGATCCCGACAGGGAACCTACGAGCAGTACTTC. The encoded protein is CSARSRQGTYEQYF.

This clonotype was found a few times. One junction end disagrees with the germline gene, perhaps due to a read error. The chain joins TRBV6-2 or TRBV6-3 to TRBJ2-5; D ambiguous. CDR1 and CDR2 from the germline V gene are MNHEY and SVGEGT. The CDR3 is 11 amino acids. Written as DNA, the CDR3 is TGTGCCAGCAGTTACGGACGGAGTGTAAACTTC. Translation: CASSYGRSVNF.

This clonotype appeared many times. The V gene is TRBV11-1, the J gene TRBJ2-3; TRBD1 or TRBD2 may be the D gene (5 bases each). Looked up from germline, CDR1 is SGHAT and CDR2 is FQDESV (reference sequence). Trimming shortened V by 1 base and J by 3 bases, and 8 bases separated the two germline ends. The CDR3 is 14 amino acids. The CDR3 is CASSLDWGTDTQYF. The CDR3, as DNA: TGTGCCAGCAGCTTAGACTGGGGGACAGATACGCAGTATTTT.

This clonotype came up a few times. This rearrangement joins TRBV11-2 to TRBJ2-3; TRBD1 is a possible D gene (6 bases). From germline, CDR1 is SGHAT and CDR2 FQNNGV. V lost 5 bases and J 3 bases, leaving 33 bases between the germline ends. The CDR3 consists of 21 residues. The CDR3 loop reads CASSPRLVIRQDGAYTDTQYF. The CDR3 coding sequence is TGTGCCAGCAGCCCCCGCCTGGTAATTCGACAGGATGGTGCCTATACAGATACGCAGTATTTT.